This TCR beta chain was retrieved from a study of Ad26.COV2.S vaccination and SARS-CoV-2 variants. Profiling relied on immunoSEQ multiplex PCR, and the TCRdb table lists in-frame clones only, not all of them. The sample lists around 320,000 clones; 86% were seen once. The treatment: around 19 received Ad26.COV2.S at low or high dose, single or two shots; about 5 received placebo; per-sample allocation not given. Specimens were obtained on day 63 following the first vaccine or placebo injection. Boston provided a donor who was an adult aged 18-55 years. This clone was seen a single time. The sequencing here drew on peripheral blood, taken in a trial of Ad26.COV2.S vaccine versus placebo. This TCR came from a person aged 18-65 years who received the Ad26.COV2.S COVID-19 vaccine or a placebo.

This chain's CDR3 is CASSQDPNRGREQYF. Here the CDR3 DNA reads TGCGCCAGCAGCCAAGATCCCAACAGGGGGAGGGAGCAGTACTTC. The chain employs TRBV4-1 and TRBJ2-7; 8 nucleotides line up with TRBD1. The V and J ends lost 0 bases and 7 bases, in that order; junction bases with no gene match: 8. Per the germline V gene, CDR1 is MGHRA and CDR2 is YSYEKL. The CDR3 extends over 15 amino acids.